The 16 T cell receptor beta chains given below trace back to one sample, sequenced in a study of T cell responses to AZD1222 COVID-19 vaccine. Using immunoSEQ multiplex PCR, the repertoire was profiled, and TCRdb retains in-frame clones only, with some absent. The sample has around 160,000 clones, about 90% seen once. The sequenced sample was peripheral blood, obtained on day 0 of AZD1222 vaccination. All receptors come from an adult in good health.

In this sample, this clone turned up once. The CDR3, as DNA: TGCGCCAGCAGCCAAGATTGGGGGGAGGTGGGTGAGCAGTACTTC. Translated, it gives CASSQDWGEVGEQYF. The chain couples TRBV4-3 to TRBJ2-7; maybe TRBD2 (6 bases). CDR1 LGHNA and CDR2 YSLEER come from the germline V gene. With 0 bases removed from V and 7 bases from J, the gap between germline ends came to 16 bases. The CDR3 contains 15 residues.

The chain carries TRBV29-1 and TRBJ1-1, with 7 bases matching TRBD1. The CDR3 has 13 residues. The V gene's germline CDR1 is SQVTM and CDR2 ANQGSEA. J gave up 5 bases and V 7 bases, and 10 bases lay outside the gene matches. CDR3 nucleotide sequence: TGCAGCGCCGCCACAGGGGATGTGACTGAAGCTTTCTTT. The encoded protein is CSAATGDVTEAFF. The entire variable domain, with the rest obtained from reference TRBV29-1 and TRBJ1-1, is as follows: SAVISQKPSRDICQRGTSLTIQCQVDSQVTMMFWYRQQPGQSLTLIATANQGSEATYESGFVIDKFPISRPNLTFSTLTVSNMSPEDSSIYLCSAATGDVTEAFFGQGTRLTVV.

The chain has TRBV5-1 and TRBJ1-5; no firm D call. The germline V gene has CDR1 SGHRS and CDR2 YFSETQ. Trimming pared 0 bases from V and 9 bases from J, leaving 10 bases between. This CDR3 has 13 amino acids. DNA for the CDR3: TGCGCCAGCAGCTTGGTACGGGGAGGGCCCCAGCATTTT. It translates to CASSLVRGGPQHF.

CDR3 DNA: TGTGCCAGTAGTATCGGACAGGGCCCCCTCTATGGCTACACCTTC. Translation: CASSIGQGPLYGYTF. The chain recombines TRBV19 with TRBJ1-2; 8 bases line up with TRBD1. This CDR3 is built from 15 residues. Germline CDR1 and CDR2: LNHDA and SQIVND (reference sequence). With V trimmed by 3 bases and J by 4 bases, 7 bases remained unmatched.

The gene calls are TRBV5-1 and TRBJ1-1; D possibly corresponds to TRBD1 (5 bases). CDR3 length: 15 amino acids. Germline V lookup: CDR1 SGHRS, CDR2 YFSETQ. The ends were cut back, 4 bases at V and 0 bases at J, with 13 bases in the middle. CDR3 DNA: TGCGCCAGCAGCCCCCGGGGGAATATGAACACTGAAGCTTTCTTT. Amino acid sequence: CASSPRGNMNTEAFF.

The chain is built from TRBV4-3 and TRBJ2-7, with 7 positions matching TRBD2. The CDR3 covers 15 residues. V shed 0 bases and J 2 bases; nucleotides not matched to a gene: 4. In germline, CDR1 is LGHNA, CDR2 YSLEER. Written as DNA, the CDR3 is TGCGCCAGCAGCCAAGATGGCGGGGGAACCTACGAGCAGTACTTC. It codes for CASSQDGGGTYEQYF.

This sequence joins TRBV28 and TRBJ1-6; 8 bases are a match to TRBD1. The germline V gene has CDR1 MDHEN and CDR2 SYDVKM. With V trimmed by 6 bases and J by 10 bases, 8 bases remained unmatched. The CDR3 has 14 residues. The CDR3 region has the DNA TGTGCCAGCAGACCAGGACAGGGTGCATCACCCCTCCACTTT. Its protein is CASRPGQGASPLHF.

The chain combines TRBV4-2 with TRBJ2-1; D could derive from TRBD1 or TRBD2 (5 bases each). CDR3 length equals 14 residues. The germline gives CDR1 LGHNA, CDR2 YNFKEQ. V shed 2 bases and J shed 7 bases, with 12 bases lying between them. CDR3 in amino acids: CASSQRGVRNEQFF. The CDR3 coding sequence is TGTGCCAGCAGCCAAAGAGGGGTCCGGAATGAGCAGTTCTTC.

This clone was recorded a few times. The chain is built from TRBV28 and TRBJ2-7, with D tentatively TRBD2 (5 bases). This CDR3 is built from 13 residues. Germline lookup yields CDR1 MDHEN and CDR2 SYDVKM. V was pared by 7 bases and J by 0 bases, with 10 bases between. In DNA form, the CDR3 reads TGTGCCAGCACGGACTGGAGCTCCTACGAGCAGTACTTC. This gives the protein CASTDWSSYEQYF.

This clone has just one count. CDR3 in amino acids: CASSKGDYRYEQYF. The CDR3 DNA reads TGTGCCAGCAGCAAGGGGGACTACCGATACGAGCAGTACTTC. This chain uses TRBV5-5 with TRBJ2-7; D possibly corresponds to TRBD2 (7 bases). Trimming pared 4 bases from V and 4 bases from J, leaving 15 bases between. This CDR3 is built from 14 residues. From germline, CDR1 is SGHKS and CDR2 YYEKEE (reference sequence).

Notes on this clone: The same CDR3 arises from other DNA sequences in this sample as well. The chain links TRBV24-1 to TRBJ1-5; no reliable D call. The CDR3 consists of 13 residues. Germline values: CDR1 KGHDR, CDR2 SFDVKD. V was shortened by 0 bases and J by 7 bases, with 6 bases between the two germline ends. This CDR3 reads CATSDLGGQPQHF. The CDR3 nucleotides read TGTGCCACCAGTGATTTGGGAGGGCAGCCCCAGCATTTT.

This chain uses TRBV7-2 with TRBJ2-1; 13 nucleotides agree with TRBD2. Trimming removed 5 bases from V and 7 bases from J; junction bases left unmatched: 5. Germline CDR1 is SGHTA and CDR2 is FQGNSA. The CDR3 covers 15 residues. The CDR3 spells CASSPGLAGANEQFF. The DNA for the CDR3 is TGTGCCAGCAGCCCCGGACTAGCGGGGGCAAATGAGCAGTTCTTC.

The chain recombines TRBV7-2 with TRBJ2-3, with a tentative D call TRBD1 (6 bases). This CDR3 comprises 16 residues. Trimming pared 5 bases from V and 7 bases from J, leaving 22 bases between. Germline V lookup: CDR1 SGHTA, CDR2 FQGNSA. The CDR3 region is CASSPFPRGKGNTQYF. The CDR3 DNA follows: TGTGCCAGCAGCCCGTTTCCGAGGGGGAAGGGTAATACGCAGTATTTT. Combining the CDR3 with reference TRBV7-2 and TRBJ2-3 gives the whole variable domain GAGVSQSPSNKVTEKGKDVELRCDPISGHTALYWYRQSLGQGLEFLIYFQGNSAPDKSGLPSDRFSAERTGGSVSTLTIQRTQQEDSAVYLCASSPFPRGKGNTQYFGPGTRLTVL.

V and J are TRBV7-7 and TRBJ1-2; 10 nucleotides align to TRBD1. CDR1 is SSHAT and CDR2 is FNYEAQ in the germline V gene (reference sequence). V gave up 2 bases and J gave up 4 bases; unmatched junction bases: 10. The CDR3 consists of 17 residues. CDR3 in amino acids: CASSLRDRGAYSYGYTF. CDR3 coding DNA: TGTGCCAGCAGCTTAAGGGACAGGGGCGCATACTCCTATGGCTACACCTTC.

V usage is TRBV18 and J usage is TRBJ1-6; a possible D gene is TRBD1 (5 bases). CDR1 is KGHSH, CDR2 LQKENI, per germline. The CDR3 totals 16 residues. V gave up 3 bases and J gave up 6 bases, with 15 bases separating them. The CDR3 here is CASSPPNGRGNSPLHF. CDR3 DNA sequence: TGTGCCAGCTCACCCCCGAACGGGAGGGGTAATTCACCCCTCCACTTT.

The J gene is TRBJ1-2, the V gene TRBV3-1 (or the pseudogene TRBV3-2); tentatively, D is TRBD1 (6 bases). Trimming shortened V by 5 bases and J by 0 bases, and 13 bases separated the two germline ends. From germline, CDR1 is LGHDT and CDR2 YNNKEL (reference sequence). CDR3 length equals 15 residues. The CDR3: CASSSRDTSNYGYTF. In nucleotides, the CDR3 is TGTGCCAGCAGCTCCCGGGACACCTCTAACTATGGCTACACCTTC.